This T cell receptor beta chain was recorded in a study of glioma-infiltrating T cells. Study as a whole: Glioma patients had dexamethasone for six or fewer days before surgery.

Trimming shortened V by 2 bases and J by 8 bases, and 7 bases separated the two germline ends. Germline assignment: CDR1 SEHNR and CDR2 FQNEAQ (reference sequence). The CDR3 totals 13 residues. This clonotype came up a few times. Using RNA template, CDR3s of TCR alpha and beta were amplified with iRepertoire arm-PCR. TCRdb fed the multiplex PCR reads into MiXCR, producing one record per CDR3 protein. The sample yields a few hundred thousand distinct CDR3 sequences, around 45% seen once. The sequencing sample was made of glioma tissue, nonneoplastic brain tissue, or PBMCs (not recorded which). This sequence was found in a human donor with low-grade glioma or glioblastoma, undergoing nonglioma brain surgery, or in good health (not recorded which). The chain combines TRBV7-9 with TRBJ1-6; D remains unclear. CDR3: CASSLRVDSPLHF. The DNA for the CDR3 is TGTGCCAGCAGCTTAAGGGTCGATTCACCCCTCCACTTT. The variable domain in full, completed from reference TRBV7-9 and TRBJ1-6, reads DTGVSQNPRHKITKRGQNVTFRCDPISEHNRLYWYRQTLGQGPEFLTYFQNEAQLEKSRLLSDRFSAERPKGSFSTLEIQRTEQGDSAMYLCASSLRVDSPLHFGNGTRLTVT.